A selection of T cell receptor beta chains follows, all from one sample in a study of T cell repertoires in cytomegalovirus infection. TCRdb recomputed calls from the reads with MiXCR, one row per CDR3 protein. The table lists 270,000 or so distinct CDR3 sequences, 15% to 20% of them singletons, with around half in the top ten. Sequencing was done on a sample of CD8+ T cells from PBMCs. The receptors originated from a human donor in good health (CMV status not recorded). Some clones in this sample may be carry-over from other donors' samples. Each CDR3 is given with its conserved first and last residue. The order of the fields is V gene, J gene, D gene, clone size, CDR3 protein, CDR3 DNA. D genes are given only for firm matches. Clone size is shown for a subset of rows, as once, few, many or a class of expanded clone.

TRBV7-2	TRBJ2-2	NA	many	CASSSPLTGELFF	TGTGCCAGCAGCTCCCCCTTAACCGGGGAGCTGTTTTTT
TRBV6-6	TRBJ2-1	NA	few	CASSYPGESPFNEQFF	TGTGCCAGCAGTTACCCCGGGGAGAGTCCCTTCAATGAGCAGTTCTTC
TRBV6-6	TRBJ2-3	NA	NA	CASSYSGPSTDTQYF	TGTGCCAGCAGTTACTCCGGACCGAGCACAGATACGCAGTATTTT
TRBV2	TRBJ2-1	TRBD1	NA	CASSVKRTGENEQFF	TGTGCCAGCAGTGTAAAAAGGACAGGGGAAAATGAGCAGTTCTTC
TRBV9	TRBJ2-1	TRBD2	NA	CASSVAWGGAYNEQFF	TGTGCCAGCAGCGTAGCATGGGGGGGAGCCTACAATGAGCAGTTCTTC
TRBV19	TRBJ1-1	NA	many	CASRLQGNTEAFF	TGTGCCAGTAGGTTACAGGGGAACACTGAAGCTTTCTTT
TRBV29-1	TRBJ2-1	TRBD1	once	CSVPDRGTSYNEQFF	TGCAGCGTCCCTGACAGGGGAACGTCCTACAATGAGCAGTTCTTC
TRBV20-1	TRBJ2-7	NA	few	CSARARGGYEQYF	TGCAGTGCTAGAGCACGAGGGGGCTACGAGCAGTACTTC
TRBV24-1	TRBJ1-3	NA	few	CATSDSRDAGNTIYF	TGTGCCACCAGTGATTCCCGGGACGCTGGAAACACCATATATTTT
TRBV28	TRBJ2-6	NA	many	CASSLFAGALSGANVLTF	TGTGCCAGCAGTTTATTTGCGGGGGCCCTCTCTGGGGCCAACGTCCTGACTTTC
TRBV28	TRBJ2-7	NA	many	CASSLSGELSSYEQYF	TGTGCCAGCAGTTTATCGGGGGAGCTGAGCTCCTACGAGCAGTACTTC
TRBV28	TRBJ2-5	TRBD1	many	CASSRTGQETQYF	TGTGCCAGCAGTCGGACAGGTCAAGAGACCCAGTACTTC
TRBV6-5	TRBJ1-2	NA	many	CASSYLIWGPRNGYTF	TGTGCCAGCAGTTACTTAATTTGGGGCCCCCGGAATGGCTACACCTTC
TRBV20-1	TRBJ1-1	NA	few	CSAREGGNTEAFF	TGCAGTGCTAGAGAAGGGGGGAACACTGAAGCTTTCTTT
TRBV7-6	TRBJ2-5	NA	many	CASSQEETQYF	TGTGCCAGCAGTCAAGAAGAGACCCAGTACTTC
TRBV19	TRBJ2-1	TRBD1	few	CASSITVAGGLHNEQFF	TGTGCCAGTAGTATAACTGTGGCAGGGGGCCTCCACAATGAGCAGTTCTTC
TRBV7-9	TRBJ2-1	TRBD1	many	CASSSRDRGPYNEQFF	TGTGCCAGCAGCTCCCGGGACAGGGGACCCTACAATGAGCAGTTCTTC
TRBV2	TRBJ2-5	TRBD1	many	CASATRDRQETQYF	TGTGCCAGCGCCACCCGGGACAGACAAGAGACCCAGTACTTC
TRBV7-8	TRBJ2-2	NA	NA	CASSRGDSNTGELFF	TGTGCCAGCAGCCGCGGGGACTCCAACACCGGGGAGCTGTTTTTT
TRBV28	TRBJ2-7	NA	few	CASSPGIIGSYEQYF	TGTGCCAGCAGTCCCGGAATTATCGGCTCCTACGAGCAGTACTTC
TRBV28	TRBJ2-1	TRBD2	few	CASSASTSGGNYNEQFF	TGTGCCAGCAGTGCCTCGACTAGCGGGGGTAACTACAATGAGCAGTTCTTC
TRBV7-2	TRBJ1-1	TRBD1	many	CASSRQGSTEAFF	TGTGCCAGCAGCCGACAGGGAAGCACTGAAGCTTTCTTT
TRBV27	TRBJ2-7	NA	NA	CASSLRGSLYEQYF	TGTGCCAGCAGTTTACGGGGTTCTTTGTACGAGCAGTACTTC
TRBV28	TRBJ2-7	NA	NA	CASSPPVTRYEQYF	TGTGCCAGCAGCCCTCCCGTGACTCGGTACGAGCAGTACTTC
TRBV19	TRBJ1-5	NA	NA	CASSMAVAESGPQHF	TGTGCCAGTAGTATGGCTGTGGCGGAATCAGGCCCCCAGCATTTT
TRBV28	TRBJ2-5	TRBD1	NA	CASSLTLPDREQETQYF	TGTGCCAGCAGCCTCACATTACCGGACAGGGAACAAGAGACCCAGTACTTC
TRBV4-1	TRBJ2-7	NA	many	CASSQDYRGTYEQYF	TGCGCCAGCAGCCAAGATTACCGGGGTACCTACGAGCAGTACTTC
TRBV20-1	TRBJ2-5	TRBD2	NA	CSARDRSPSGGPAQYF	TGCAGTGCTAGAGATCGGTCCCCCAGCGGGGGACCGGCCCAGTACTTC
TRBV20-1	TRBJ1-1	NA	few	CSANPPTNTEAFF	TGCAGTGCTAACCCCCCCACGAACACTGAAGCTTTCTTT
TRBV5-1	TRBJ1-1	NA	NA	CASSSGGGYAEAFF	TGCGCCAGCAGCTCGGGGGGGGGGTACGCTGAAGCTTTCTTT
TRBV7-8	TRBJ2-3	NA	many	CASSLGNAMSTDTQYF	TGTGCCAGCAGCTTAGGTAACGCGATGAGCACAGATACGCAGTATTTT
TRBV4-1	TRBJ2-1	NA	NA	CASSQIPALLYNEQFF	TGCGCCAGCAGCCAGATACCTGCCCTCCTATACAATGAGCAGTTCTTC
TRBV7-2	TRBJ1-6	NA	many	CASSSRSDSRRSPLHF	TGTGCCAGCAGCTCCCGTTCGGACAGTCGACGGTCACCCCTCCACTTT
TRBV27	TRBJ2-7	TRBD2	few	CASSWRGSSYEQYF	TGTGCCAGCAGTTGGCGGGGGAGCTCCTACGAGCAGTACTTC
TRBV14	TRBJ2-7	TRBD1	few	CASSPDRSSYEQYF	TGTGCCAGCAGCCCGGACAGGAGCTCCTACGAGCAGTACTTC
TRBV2	TRBJ1-1	NA	once	CASSEAGGTSEAFF	TGTGCCAGCAGTGAAGCAGGGGGTACCTCTGAAGCTTTCTTT
TRBV5-6	TRBJ1-1	NA	NA	CASSRGGGNAEAFF	TGTGCCAGCAGCCGGGGGGGAGGGAACGCTGAAGCTTTCTTT
TRBV7-2	TRBJ2-1	NA	many	CASSSGAEQFF	TGTGCCAGCAGCTCCGGGGCCGAGCAGTTCTTC
TRBV6-5	TRBJ1-3	NA	few	CASTEQSGWVNTIYF	TGTGCCAGCACCGAGCAAAGTGGCTGGGTAAACACCATATATTTT
TRBV7-6	TRBJ2-5	NA	many	CASSLAGPQETQYF	TGTGCCAGCAGCTTGGCCGGGCCCCAAGAGACCCAGTACTTC
TRBV7-9	TRBJ1-2	NA	many	CASSLDLDGYGYTF	TGTGCCAGCAGCTTAGATCTTGACGGCTATGGCTACACCTTC
TRBV28	TRBJ2-3	TRBD1	many	CASGDRITDTQYF	TGTGCCAGCGGGGACAGGATCACAGATACGCAGTATTTT
TRBV19	TRBJ2-1	NA	few	CASSQGGPYNEQFF	TGTGCCAGTAGTCAAGGGGGGCCCTACAATGAGCAGTTCTTC
TRBV11-2	TRBJ2-4	TRBD1	many	CASSSPVRGLGLENIQYF	TGTGCCAGCAGCTCCCCCGTAAGGGGGCTTGGGTTAGAAAACATTCAGTACTTC
TRBV19	TRBJ2-1	TRBD2	few	CASSIAGGPSAEQFF	TGTGCCAGTAGTATAGCGGGGGGTCCTTCAGCGGAGCAGTTCTTC